This note documents a single T cell receptor beta chain sequence. Its antigen is as yet unknown. This sample is drawn from a study of CD8+ T cells in alopecia areata. TCR sequencing used cDNA made by reverse transcription of extracted RNA. Method: immunoSEQ multiplex PCR; TCRdb's copy keeps in-frame clones and lacks some. The sample yields tens of thousands of clones, more than 55% seen once. CDR1 GTSNPN and CDR2 SVGIG come from the germline V gene (reference sequence). The V end lost 4 bases, the J end lost 11 bases, and 17 bases lay between the germline ends. The CDR3 runs to 12 residues. Alopecia areata patients had lesional scalp punch biopsies and peripheral blood taken from them. Whole-study findings and limits: Sequence data from scalp samples additionally include resident alphabeta T cells of normal skin.

The receptor was isolated from a human donor with alopecia areata. The chain is built from TRBV30 and TRBJ1-1; weak D call: TRBD1 (6 bases). Input material: NKG2D-high CD8+ T cells sorted from blood. The CDR3 region has the DNA TGTGCCTGGACGTTCGGGGGGGCGGTCGCTTTCTTT. Translating gives CAWTFGGAVAFF.